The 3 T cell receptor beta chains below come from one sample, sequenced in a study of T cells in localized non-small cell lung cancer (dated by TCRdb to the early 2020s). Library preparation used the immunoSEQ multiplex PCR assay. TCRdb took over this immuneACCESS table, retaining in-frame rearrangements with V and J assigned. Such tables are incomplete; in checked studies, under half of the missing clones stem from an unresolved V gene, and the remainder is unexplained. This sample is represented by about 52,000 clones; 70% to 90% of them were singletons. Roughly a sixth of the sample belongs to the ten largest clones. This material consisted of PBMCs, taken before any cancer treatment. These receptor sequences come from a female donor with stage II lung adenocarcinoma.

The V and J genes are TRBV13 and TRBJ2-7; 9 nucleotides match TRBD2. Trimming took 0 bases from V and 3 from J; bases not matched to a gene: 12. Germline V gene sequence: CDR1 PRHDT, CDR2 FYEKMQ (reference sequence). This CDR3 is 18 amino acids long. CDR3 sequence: CASSLGFGTSGPYYEQYF. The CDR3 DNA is TGTGCCAGCAGCTTAGGGTTCGGAACTAGCGGGCCTTACTACGAGCAGTACTTC.

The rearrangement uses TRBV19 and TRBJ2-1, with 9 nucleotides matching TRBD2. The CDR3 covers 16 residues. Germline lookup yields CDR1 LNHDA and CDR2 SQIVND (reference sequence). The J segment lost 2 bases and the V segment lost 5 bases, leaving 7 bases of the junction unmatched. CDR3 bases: TGTGCCAGTAGTCCCCTCCCTAGCGGGGCCTACAATGAGCAGTTCTTC. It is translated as CASSPLPSGAYNEQFF.

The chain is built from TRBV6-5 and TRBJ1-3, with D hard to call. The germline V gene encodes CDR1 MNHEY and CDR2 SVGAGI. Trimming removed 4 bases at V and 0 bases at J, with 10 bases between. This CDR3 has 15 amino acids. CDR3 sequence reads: CASSFRSNSGNTIYF. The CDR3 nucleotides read TGTGCCAGCAGTTTCAGGTCCAACTCTGGAAACACCATATATTTT.